This T cell receptor beta chain is from a study of OX40 agonist ivuxolimab in advanced cancers. Produced via immunoSEQ multiplex PCR; TCRdb's table is partial and in-frame only. The sample carries about 55,000 clones, approximately 91% recorded once. This CDR3 spans 17 amino acids. Germline V lookup: CDR1 SGHNT, CDR2 YYREEE (reference sequence). V lost 0 bases and J lost 2, with 18 bases in between. This TCR was recovered from an adult with an advanced solid tumor such as melanoma, head and neck, liver or kidney cancer. The chain combines TRBV5-4 with TRBJ2-7, with a possible D match to TRBD2 (5 bases). Here the sequenced sample was CD4+ or CD8+ T cells sorted from blood, taken in a trial of the OX40 agonist ivuxolimab. The CDR3 reads CASSLDLSGLRPYEQYF. CDR3 sequence (DNA): TGTGCCAGCAGCTTGGATTTGTCCGGACTCCGCCCCTACGAGCAGTACTTC.